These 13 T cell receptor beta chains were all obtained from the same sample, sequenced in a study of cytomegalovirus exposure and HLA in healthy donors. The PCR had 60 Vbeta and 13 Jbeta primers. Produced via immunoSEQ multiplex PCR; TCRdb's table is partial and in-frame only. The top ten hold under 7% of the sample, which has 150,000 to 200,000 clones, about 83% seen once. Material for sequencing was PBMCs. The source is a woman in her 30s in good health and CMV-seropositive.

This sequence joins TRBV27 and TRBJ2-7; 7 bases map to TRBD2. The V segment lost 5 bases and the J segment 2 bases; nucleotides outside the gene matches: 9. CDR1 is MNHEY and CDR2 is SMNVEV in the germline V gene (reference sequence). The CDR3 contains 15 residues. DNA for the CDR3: TGTGCCAGCAGTGAGGCCGGGGGGAACCCCTACGAGCAGTACTTC. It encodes CASSEAGGNPYEQYF.

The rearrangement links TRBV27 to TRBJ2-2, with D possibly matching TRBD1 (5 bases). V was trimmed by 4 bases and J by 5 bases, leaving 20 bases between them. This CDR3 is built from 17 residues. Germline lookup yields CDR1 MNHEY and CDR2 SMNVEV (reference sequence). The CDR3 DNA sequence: TGTGCCAGCAGTTGGGGCACCCAACTTGTGGGGACCGGGGAGCTGTTTTTT. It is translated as CASSWGTQLVGTGELFF.

In nucleotides, the CDR3 is TGTGCCAGCAGCCGAGACTGGCTAAATGAGCAGTTCTTC. Protein sequence: CASSRDWLNEQFF. The chain uses TRBV6-4 and TRBJ2-1; no reliable D call. In germline, CDR1 is MRHNA, CDR2 SNTAGT. The germline V and J ends were trimmed by 6 bases and 7 bases, with 13 bases remaining between them. CDR3 length equals 13 residues.

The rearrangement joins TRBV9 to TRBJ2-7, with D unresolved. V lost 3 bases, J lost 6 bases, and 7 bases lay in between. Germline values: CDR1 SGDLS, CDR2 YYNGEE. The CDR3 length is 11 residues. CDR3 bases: TGTGCCAGCAGCGACCGCGGCGAGCAGTACTTC. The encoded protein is CASSDRGEQYF.

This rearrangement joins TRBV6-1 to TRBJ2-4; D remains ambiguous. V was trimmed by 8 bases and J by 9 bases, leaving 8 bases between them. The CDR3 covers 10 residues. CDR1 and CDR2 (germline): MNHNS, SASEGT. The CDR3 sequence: CASEFSIQYF. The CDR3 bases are TGTGCCAGCGAATTTAGCATTCAGTACTTC.

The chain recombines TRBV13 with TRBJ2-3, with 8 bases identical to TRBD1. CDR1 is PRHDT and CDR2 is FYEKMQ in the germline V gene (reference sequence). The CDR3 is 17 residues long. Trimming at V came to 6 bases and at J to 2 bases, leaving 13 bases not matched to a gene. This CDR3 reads CASSPQVGTGYTDTQYF. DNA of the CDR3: TGTGCCAGCAGTCCCCAGGTAGGGACAGGCTACACAGATACGCAGTATTTT.

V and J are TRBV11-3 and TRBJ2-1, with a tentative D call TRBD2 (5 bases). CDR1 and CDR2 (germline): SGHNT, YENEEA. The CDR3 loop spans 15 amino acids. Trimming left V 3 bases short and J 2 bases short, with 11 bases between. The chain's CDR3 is CASSFGLIAYNEQFF. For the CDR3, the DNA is TGTGCCAGCAGCTTTGGACTGATTGCCTACAATGAGCAGTTCTTC.

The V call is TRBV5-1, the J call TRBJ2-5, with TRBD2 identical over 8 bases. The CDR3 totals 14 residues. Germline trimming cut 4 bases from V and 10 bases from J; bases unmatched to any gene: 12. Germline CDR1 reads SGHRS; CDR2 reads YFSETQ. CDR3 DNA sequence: TGCGCCAGCAGCAGAGGGACTAGTGGGGAAGACCAGTACTTC. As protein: CASSRGTSGEDQYF.

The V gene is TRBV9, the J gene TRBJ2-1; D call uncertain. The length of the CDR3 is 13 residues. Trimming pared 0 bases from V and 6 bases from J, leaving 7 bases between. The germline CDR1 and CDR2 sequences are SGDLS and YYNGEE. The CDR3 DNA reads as TGTGCCAGCAGCGTAGTTCCAGGCAATGAGCAGTTCTTC. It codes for CASSVVPGNEQFF. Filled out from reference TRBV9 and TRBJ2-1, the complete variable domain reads DSGVTQTPKHLITATGQRVTLRCSPRSGDLSVYWYQQSLDQGLQFLIQYYNGEERAKGNILERFSAQQFPDLHSELNLSSLELGDSALYFCASSVVPGNEQFFGPGTRLTVL.

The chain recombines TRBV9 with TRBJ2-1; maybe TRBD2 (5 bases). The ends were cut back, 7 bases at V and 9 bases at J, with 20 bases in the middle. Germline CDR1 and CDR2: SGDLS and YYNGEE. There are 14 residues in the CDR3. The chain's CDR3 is CASQKPGRTGEQFF. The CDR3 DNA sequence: TGTGCCAGCCAAAAGCCCGGCAGGACTGGTGAGCAGTTCTTC. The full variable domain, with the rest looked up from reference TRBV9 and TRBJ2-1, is DSGVTQTPKHLITATGQRVTLRCSPRSGDLSVYWYQQSLDQGLQFLIQYYNGEERAKGNILERFSAQQFPDLHSELNLSSLELGDSALYFCASQKPGRTGEQFFGPGTRLTVL.

Written as DNA, the CDR3 is TGTGCCAGCTGCTACAGGGCGGACACTGAAGCTTTCTTT. It is translated as CASCYRADTEAFF. The V and J genes are TRBV27 and TRBJ1-1, with D perhaps matching TRBD1 (6 bases). V lost 8 bases and J 3 bases, leaving 13 bases between the germline ends. Germline V gene lookup returns CDR1 MNHEY and CDR2 SMNVEV (reference sequence). This CDR3 comprises 13 residues.

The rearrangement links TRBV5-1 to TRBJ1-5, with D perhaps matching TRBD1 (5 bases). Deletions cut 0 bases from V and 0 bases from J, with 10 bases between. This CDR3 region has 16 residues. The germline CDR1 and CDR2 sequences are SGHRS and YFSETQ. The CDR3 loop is CASSLAGLNSNQPQHF. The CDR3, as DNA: TGCGCCAGCAGCTTGGCGGGACTTAATAGCAATCAGCCCCAGCATTTT.

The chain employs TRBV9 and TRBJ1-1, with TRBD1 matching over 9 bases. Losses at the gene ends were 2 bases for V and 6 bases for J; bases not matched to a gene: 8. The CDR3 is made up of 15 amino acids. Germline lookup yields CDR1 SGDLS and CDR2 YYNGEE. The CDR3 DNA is TGTGCCAGCAGCGTGATGGGACAGGGTGGTTCTGAAGCTTTCTTT. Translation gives CASSVMGQGGSEAFF.